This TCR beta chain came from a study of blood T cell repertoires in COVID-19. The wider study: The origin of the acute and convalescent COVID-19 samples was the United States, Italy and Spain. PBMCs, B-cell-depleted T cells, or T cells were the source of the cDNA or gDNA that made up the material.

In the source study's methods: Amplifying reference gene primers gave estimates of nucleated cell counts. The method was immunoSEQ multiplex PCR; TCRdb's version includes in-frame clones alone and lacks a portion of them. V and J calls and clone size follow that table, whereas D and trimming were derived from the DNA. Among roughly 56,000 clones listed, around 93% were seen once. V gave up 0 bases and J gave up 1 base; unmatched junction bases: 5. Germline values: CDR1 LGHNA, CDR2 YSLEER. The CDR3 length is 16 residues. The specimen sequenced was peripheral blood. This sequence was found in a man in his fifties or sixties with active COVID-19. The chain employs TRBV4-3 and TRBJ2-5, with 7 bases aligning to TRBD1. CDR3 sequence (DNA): TGCGCCAGCAGCCAAGACTTCTGGACAGGCCAAGAGACCCAGTACTTC. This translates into CASSQDFWTGQETQYF.